The 16 T cell receptor beta chains given below trace back to one sample, sequenced in a study of neoadjuvant anti-PD-1 for oral cavity cancer. The assay was immunoSEQ multiplex PCR, and TCRdb's table has in-frame clones only and misses some. The sample has about 15,000 clones; 60% to 70% are singletons. The sample was PBMCs, taken before nivolumab (anti-PD-1) treatment. Every receptor here comes from a person aged 35-79 years with oral cavity squamous cell carcinoma.

This clone was detected only a few times. The J gene is TRBJ2-7, the V gene TRBV25-1; 10 bases are shared with TRBD1. The CDR3 has 18 residues. Germline lookup yields CDR1 MGHDK and CDR2 SYGVNS. The V and J ends lost 0 bases and 5 bases, in that order; junction bases with no gene match: 13. CDR3 coding DNA: TGTGCCAGCAGTGAATACGGGGGGGACAGGGGAACTCCAGACGAGCAGTACTTC. Amino acids: CASSEYGGDRGTPDEQYF.

The J gene is TRBJ2-7, the V gene TRBV2, with 10 bases identical to TRBD2. Germline-derived CDR1 and CDR2 are SNHLY and FYNNEI. V shed 6 bases and J 2 bases; nucleotides not matched to a gene: 4. The length of the CDR3 is 14 residues. CDR3 sequence (DNA): TGTGCCAGCAGAGTAAGCGGGGGGGCCTACGAGCAGTACTTC. It specifies CASRVSGGAYEQYF.

This sequence joins TRBV13 and TRBJ2-2, with D tentatively TRBD2 (5 bases). In germline, CDR1 is PRHDT, CDR2 FYEKMQ (reference sequence). The V end lost 5 bases, the J end lost 5 bases, and 18 bases lay between the germline ends. The CDR3 totals 16 residues. The CDR3 sequence is CASSPSTIGRTGELFF. For the CDR3, the DNA is TGTGCCAGCAGCCCTAGCACCATAGGACGGACCGGGGAGCTGTTTTTT.

The chain combines TRBV21-1 with TRBJ2-4; the table's TRBD1 call for D was not verified on the DNA. TRBV21-1 is listed as a pseudogene. CDR3 length: 16 amino acids. The CDR3 protein is CASSKETAVAKNIQYF. The CDR3 nucleotides are TGTGCCAGCAGCAAAGAGACAGCTGTAGCCAAAAACATTCAGTACTTC.

The V and J genes are TRBV9 and TRBJ1-3, with D possibly TRBD1 on 6 matching bases. The CDR3 consists of 15 residues. Germline CDR1 SGDLS, CDR2 YYNGEE. Trimming left V 1 base short and J 4 bases short, with 12 bases between. The DNA for the CDR3 is TGTGCCAGCAGCGTATCTGGGGGGCCGGGAAACACCATATATTTT. This gives the protein CASSVSGGPGNTIYF.

The rearrangement links TRBV29-1 to TRBJ1-1; 10 positions match TRBD1. Germline loops: CDR1 SQVTM, CDR2 ANQGSEA. CDR3 length: 14 residues. The trim removed 3 bases at V and 5 bases at J, leaving 6 bases unmatched. This chain's CDR3 is CSVDMDRGKTEAFF. As DNA, the CDR3 is TGCAGCGTTGATATGGACAGGGGGAAAACTGAAGCTTTCTTT.

CDR3: CASSSGTEVEYF. The CDR3 DNA reads TGTGCCAGCAGCTCCGGGACGGAGGTGGAGTACTTC. V and J are TRBV6-5 and TRBJ2-7; D possibly matches TRBD1 or TRBD2 (5 bases each). Trimming pared 6 bases from V and 11 bases from J, leaving 17 bases between. Germline lookup yields CDR1 MNHEY and CDR2 SVGAGI. The CDR3 is 12 residues long.

This chain joins TRBV28 and TRBJ1-1, with D unresolved. The CDR3 covers 11 residues. V was cut by 3 bases and J by 7 bases, with 6 bases left in between. Germline-derived CDR1 and CDR2 are MDHEN and SYDVKM. In nucleotides, the CDR3 is TGTGCCAGCAGTTTGGGGTTTGAAGCTTTCTTT. It yields the protein CASSLGFEAFF.

This clone came up a few times. The chain employs TRBV6-1 and TRBJ2-7, with D tentatively TRBD2 (6 bases). From germline, CDR1 is MNHNS and CDR2 SASEGT. Between the trimmed V and J ends, which lost 7 bases and 4 bases, there was a span of 17 bases. The CDR3 is 14 amino acids. This CDR3 is CASTANPGGYEQYF. The CDR3, as DNA: TGTGCCAGCACCGCTAACCCAGGAGGGTACGAGCAGTACTTC.

This clone was recorded a few times. The chain is built from TRBV6-4 and TRBJ1-5; D uncertain. CDR1 is MRHNA and CDR2 is SNTAGT in the germline V gene. Trimming stripped 0 bases from V and 7 bases from J, with 7 bases between. The CDR3 sequence is 13 residues long. CDR3 DNA sequence: TGTGCCAGCAGTGACTCGCCTAGGCAGCCCCAGCATTTT. Its protein is CASSDSPRQPQHF.

The chain couples TRBV30 to TRBJ2-1; TRBD2 matches 10 bases. CDR1 and CDR2 (germline): GTSNPN, SVGIG (reference sequence). V was clipped by 3 bases and J by 1 base; unmatched bases: 12. The CDR3 spans 18 residues. CDR3 sequence: CAWSRWVSSGSSYNEQFF. CDR3 DNA: TGTGCCTGGAGCCGTTGGGTTTCTAGCGGGAGTTCCTACAATGAGCAGTTCTTC.

The rearrangement links TRBV7-9 to TRBJ1-6; perhaps TRBD1 as D (5 bases). V lost 4 bases and J 17 bases, leaving 15 bases between the germline ends. Germline CDR1 reads SEHNR; CDR2 reads FQNEAQ (reference sequence). The CDR3 consists of 12 residues. Written as DNA, the CDR3 is TGTGCCAGCAGCTCGGGGGAGGGGATGATCCACTTT. This gives the protein CASSSGEGMIHF.

The V call is TRBV28, the J call TRBJ1-1; D may be TRBD1 (5 bases). V was clipped by 6 bases and J by 1 base, with 12 bases between them. CDR3 length: 14 residues. Germline V CDR1 and CDR2: MDHEN, SYDVKM. The CDR3 region is CASRNRPANTEAFF. CDR3 sequence (DNA): TGTGCCAGCAGAAACAGGCCGGCGAACACTGAAGCTTTCTTT.

The V and J genes are TRBV6-5 and TRBJ2-3, with D perhaps matching TRBD2 (5 bases). Between the trimmed V and J ends, which lost 8 bases and 4 bases, there was a span of 19 bases. This CDR3 has 15 residues. Germline V lookup: CDR1 MNHEY, CDR2 SVGAGI. The CDR3 DNA reads TGTGCCAGCGGTCGTCCGGGGAAGGGTGCAGATACGCAGTATTTT. It is translated as CASGRPGKGADTQYF.

V and J are TRBV7-8 and TRBJ1-5; 7 bases fit TRBD1. The V gene end was trimmed by 0 bases and the J gene end by 4 bases; junction bases not matched to a gene: 3. This CDR3 contains 15 residues. Germline CDR1 and CDR2: SGHVS and FQNEAQ. The CDR3 sequence: CASSLAGDSNQPQHF. The CDR3 region has the DNA TGTGCCAGCAGCTTAGCGGGGGACAGTAATCAGCCCCAGCATTTT.

The chain carries TRBV5-6 and TRBJ1-4; 8 positions agree with TRBD1. The CDR3 sequence is 15 residues long. V gave up 4 bases and J gave up 7 bases; unmatched junction bases: 9. The germline V gene encodes CDR1 SGHDT and CDR2 YYEEEE. CDR3 amino acids: CASSPMTGASEKLFF. DNA of the CDR3: TGTGCCAGCAGCCCGATGACAGGGGCGAGTGAAAAACTGTTTTTT.